These 6 T cell receptor beta chains originate from one sample sequenced in a study of cytomegalovirus exposure and HLA in healthy donors. Primers for the PCR totalled 60 Vbeta and 13 Jbeta. TCRdb keeps only in-frame clones here, not all; method: immunoSEQ multiplex PCR. The table includes approximately 160,000 clones, roughly 77% detected once. The sample taken for sequencing was PBMCs. The receptor set was obtained from a woman aged 40 to 50 in good health and CMV-seropositive.

This clone showed up just a few times. The chain has TRBV7-8 and TRBJ2-1, with D perhaps TRBD2 (5 bases). CDR3 length equals 13 residues. With 1 base removed from V and 9 bases from J, the gap between germline ends came to 10 bases. Germline assignment: CDR1 SGHVS and CDR2 FQNEAQ. This CDR3 is CASSLDLAGEQFF. CDR3 nucleotides: TGTGCCAGCAGCTTAGATTTGGCGGGTGAGCAGTTCTTC.

The chain carries TRBV11-3 and TRBJ2-5; 7 positions agree with TRBD2. With V trimmed by 5 bases and J by 4 bases, 10 bases remained unmatched. The CDR3 loop spans 15 amino acids. The germline gives CDR1 SGHNT, CDR2 YENEEA. The DNA for the CDR3 is TGTGCCAGCAGCCCAGGGAGGGTTCGGGTAGAGACCCAGTACTTC. It specifies CASSPGRVRVETQYF.

V usage is TRBV7-9 and J usage is TRBJ2-7; 13 nucleotides line up with TRBD2. Trimming cost V 4 bases and J 3 bases; bases outside gene matches: 3. Germline-derived CDR1 and CDR2 are SEHNR and FQNEAQ (reference sequence). The CDR3 totals 15 residues. Here the CDR3 reads CASSSLAGGNYEQYF. DNA of the CDR3: TGTGCCAGCAGCTCACTAGCGGGAGGGAACTACGAGCAGTACTTC.

This clone turned up a few times. Written as DNA, the CDR3 is TGTGCCAGCTCACCAGCGGTAAACACTGAAGCTTTCTTT. It is translated as CASSPAVNTEAFF. This chain links TRBV18 with TRBJ1-1; no clear D. V lost 2 bases and J lost 2, with 6 bases in between. Germline V CDR1 and CDR2: KGHSH, LQKENI. The CDR3 has 13 residues.

There are a few counts of this clone. The V and J genes are TRBV5-5 and TRBJ1-1, with D possibly matching TRBD1 (5 bases). This CDR3 spans 15 amino acids. Trimming took off 0 bases at V and 5 bases at J, with 14 bases between the two ends. Germline-derived CDR1 and CDR2 are SGHKS and YYEKEE (reference sequence). The CDR3 loop is CASSLVAGMETEAFF. Written as DNA, the CDR3 is TGTGCCAGCAGCTTGGTTGCAGGGATGGAGACTGAAGCTTTCTTT. The whole variable domain, remainder taken from reference TRBV5-5 and TRBJ1-1, is DAGVTQSPTHLIKTRGQQVTLRCSPISGHKSVSWYQQVLGQGPQFIFQYYEKEERGRGNFPDRFSARQFPNYSSELNVNALLLGDSALYLCASSLVAGMETEAFFGQGTRLTVV.

This chain links TRBV10-2 with TRBJ2-3; TRBD2 matches at 10 bases. Unmatched junction bases numbered 6, after V lost 3 bases and J lost 3 bases. The CDR3 length is 16 residues. The germline V gene encodes CDR1 WSHSY and CDR2 SAAADI. The CDR3 protein is CASSEGSSGGTDTQYF. For the CDR3, the DNA is TGCGCCAGCAGTGAAGGGAGTAGCGGGGGGACAGATACGCAGTATTTT.